Listed here are 14 T cell receptor beta chains from one sample, sequenced in a study of human CD8 memory T cell subsets. Researchers made TCR beta libraries via UMI-labeled 5' RACE. From its re-call of the 5' RACE reads, TCRdb lists each CDR3 protein once, without DNA. The sample holds approximately 6,700 distinct CDR3 sequences. TPEX cells were early memory CD8+ T cells (CCR7+ PD-1+ TIGIT+) that had exhausted-like traits. The material sequenced was CD8+ T cells from PBMCs. These receptors were collected from a human donor in good health.

This sequence joins TRBV14 and TRBJ2-1; there is no DNA to check the TCRdb D call of TRBD2. CDR1 SGHDN and CDR2 FVKESK come from the germline V gene. CDR3 size: 17 residues. Here the CDR3 reads CASSQDGLAGGDGEQFF.

The chain has TRBV20-1 and TRBJ2-1; as DNA is missing, the TRBD2 call by TCRdb cannot be tested. Germline V gene lookup returns CDR1 DFQATT and CDR2 SNEGSKA (reference sequence). The CDR3 consists of 16 residues. CDR3 amino acids: CSARPLVAGGPNEQFF.

Frequency places this clonotype as medium-sized (0.01 to 0.1%). The chain employs TRBV6-2 or TRBV6-3 and TRBJ2-7; TCRdb's assignment of TRBD2 cannot be checked, as there is no DNA. CDR3 size: 13 residues. Germline CDR1 MNHEY, CDR2 SVGEGT. Here the CDR3 reads CASREGVIYEQYF.

The chain combines TRBV5-1 with TRBJ2-1; TCRdb's D call, TRBD1, is unchecked because there is no DNA. Germline V gene sequence: CDR1 SGHRS, CDR2 YFSETQ. The CDR3 sequence is 15 residues long. The CDR3 protein is CASSSRDNSYNEQFF. The full variable domain, with the rest looked up from reference TRBV5-1 and TRBJ2-1, is KAGVTQTPRYLIKTRGQQVTLSCSPISGHRSVSWYQQTPGQGLQFLFEYFSETQRNKGNFPGRFSGRQFSNSRSEMNVSTLELGDSALYLCASSSRDNSYNEQFFGPGTRLTVL.

The V gene is TRBV4-3, the J gene TRBJ2-1; TCRdb calls TRBD2, which cannot be checked without DNA. The CDR3 consists of 16 residues. Germline loops: CDR1 LGHNA, CDR2 YSLEER. The CDR3 sequence is CASSQDWTGGLNEQFF.

The chain combines TRBV5-4 with TRBJ1-1. The CDR3 is made up of 15 amino acids. Germline loops: CDR1 SGHNT, CDR2 YYREEE (reference sequence). The CDR3 sequence: CASSFGSAWNTEAFF.

The chain links TRBV14 to TRBJ2-3; the TCRdb D gene call, TRBD2, has no DNA to confirm it. The germline gives CDR1 SGHDN, CDR2 FVKESK. The CDR3 sequence is 15 residues long. Here the CDR3 reads CASSLTGGRGDTQYF.

The chain links TRBV5-1 to TRBJ2-1; TCRdb lists TRBD2, though no DNA is available to test this call. The CDR3 is 13 amino acids. Per the germline V gene, CDR1 is SGHRS and CDR2 is YFSETQ. The chain's CDR3 is CASRAGIPNEQFF.

This sequence joins TRBV6-1 and TRBJ2-4; the TRBD2 assignment by TCRdb is unverifiable without DNA. This CDR3 comprises 14 residues. Looked up from germline, CDR1 is MNHNS and CDR2 is SASEGT. The CDR3: CASSEAAGEGIQYF.

The V and J genes are TRBV19 and TRBJ2-7; TCRdb calls TRBD2, which cannot be checked without DNA. The germline gives CDR1 LNHDA, CDR2 SQIVND (reference sequence). This CDR3 is built from 15 residues. This chain's CDR3 is CASSPTGTSRYEQYF.

Judged by frequency, this clonotype is medium-sized. V and J are TRBV6-6 and TRBJ2-3. In germline, CDR1 is MNHNY, CDR2 SVGAGI (reference sequence). CDR3 size: 14 residues. CDR3 sequence reads: CASSYSGVTDTQYF.

This clonotype is classed as medium-sized by frequency. The chain links TRBV28 to TRBJ2-5; as DNA is missing, the TRBD1 call by TCRdb cannot be tested. The CDR3 totals 14 residues. In germline, CDR1 is MDHEN, CDR2 SYDVKM. CDR3: CASSLIQGVETQYF.

The chain carries TRBV11-3 and TRBJ2-7; there is no DNA to check the TCRdb D call of TRBD2. The CDR3 totals 14 residues. Germline-derived CDR1 and CDR2 are SGHNT and YENEEA. CDR3 amino acids: CASSSRLDSYEQYF.

V gene TRBV20-1 combines with J gene TRBJ2-6. CDR3 size: 14 residues. Germline lookup yields CDR1 DFQATT and CDR2 SNEGSKA (reference sequence). CDR3 sequence: CSAIDSSGANVLTF.